The entry below gives a single TCR beta chain sequence along with its context. Its target is unknown. Germline loops: CDR1 SGHAT, CDR2 FQNNGV. This CDR3 is built from 16 residues. J lost 3 bases, V lost 7 bases, and 9 bases had no gene match. The entry originates in a study of CD8+ T cells in alopecia areata. About the research overall: The drug, oral tofacitinib, was given to treated patients at 5 to 10 mg twice daily.

General study points: It was less clear whether patients shared TCRs than it was in mice, possibly because of HLA. It was lesional scalp, especially alopecia totalis/universalis, that showed higher clonality than normal scalp.

RNA extraction and reverse transcription yielded cDNA as sequencing template. Data came from immunoSEQ multiplex PCR; TCRdb stores just in-frame clones and leaves some out. The table includes over 120,000 clones, roughly 50% detected once. The TCR was taken from a human donor with alopecia areata. Sequencing used CD4+ T cells sorted from blood, obtained at week 0. The rearrangement joins TRBV11-2 to TRBJ1-6; 7 bases fit TRBD1. Here the CDR3 reads CASTLTGAHYNSPLHF. The CDR3 coding sequence is TGTGCCAGCACCCTTACAGGGGCTCACTATAATTCACCCCTCCACTTT.